The entry that follows covers one TCR beta chain sequence. Its antigen is still unknown. This entry comes from a study of siplizumab effects on memory and regulatory T cells. Study-wide findings and caveats: The suppressive capacity of proliferating Tregs from siplizumab cultures remained unconfirmed. Many proliferating CD4+ or CD8+ clones remained unclassified. Roughly 80-96% of them could not be assigned either a naive or a memory phenotype.

The assay was immunoSEQ multiplex PCR, and TCRdb's table has in-frame clones only and misses some. Found here are about 80,000 clones, just under 95% of them singletons; the top ten hold about 18%. This CDR3 is built from 15 residues. V was clipped by 0 bases and J by 6 bases, with 13 bases between them. Germline assignment: CDR1 LNHNV and CDR2 YYDKDF (reference sequence). The sample consisted of CD8+ T cells sorted from blood. This chain connects TRBV15 to TRBJ2-3; D not resolved. This clonotype was sampled from a human donor in good health. As DNA, the CDR3 is TGTGCCACCAGCAGAGATAAGCTACACCGGGATACGCAGTATTTT. Protein: CATSRDKLHRDTQYF.